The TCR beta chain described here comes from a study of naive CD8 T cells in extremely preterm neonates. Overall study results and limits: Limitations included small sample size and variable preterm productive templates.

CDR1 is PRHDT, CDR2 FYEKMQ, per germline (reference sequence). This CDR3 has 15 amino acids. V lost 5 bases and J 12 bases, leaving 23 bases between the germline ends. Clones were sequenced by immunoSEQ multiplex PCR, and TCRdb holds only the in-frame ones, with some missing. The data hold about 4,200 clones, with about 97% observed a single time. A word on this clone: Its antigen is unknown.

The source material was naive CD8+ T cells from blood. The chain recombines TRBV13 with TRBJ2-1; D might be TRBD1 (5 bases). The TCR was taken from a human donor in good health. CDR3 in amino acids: CASSPGNPQSDGQFF. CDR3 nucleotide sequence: TGTGCCAGCAGCCCAGGGAATCCGCAATCGGATGGGCAGTTCTTC. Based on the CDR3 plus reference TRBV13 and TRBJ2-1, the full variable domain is AAGVIQSPRHLIKEKRETATLKCYPIPRHDTVYWYQQGPGQDPQFLISFYEKMQSDKGSIPDRFSAQQFSDYHSELNMSSLELGDSALYFCASSPGNPQSDGQFFGPGTRLTVL.